This TCR beta chain stems from a study of blood T cell repertoires in COVID-19. The overall study: Sources were T cells, B-cell-depleted T cells, or PBMCs; the material itself was cDNA or gDNA.

This CDR3 comprises 14 residues. Assay: immunoSEQ multiplex PCR; the TCRdb copy retains only in-frame clones and omits some. Of approximately 140,000 clones in the sample, about 85% were seen once. The sequenced sample was peripheral blood. This TCR derives from a human donor in a cohort sampled during active COVID-19. The chain combines TRBV1 with TRBJ2-3; the D call TRBD2 from the table was never checked on the DNA. TRBV1 has pseudogene status. The CDR3 sequence is CTSSQDPREYTQYF. The CDR3, as DNA: TGCACCAGCAGCCAAGACCCTCGGGAGTATACGCAGTATTTT.